The TCR beta chain under discussion was sequenced for a study of long-term antiretroviral therapy in people with HIV. Study-level points and caveats: In HIV, the repertoires covered a tighter span of CDR3 lengths than in controls.

Per donor, at least one pre-ART and at least two post-ART PBMC samples were obtained. Sequencing used immunoSEQ v3.0 at survey level. Sequenced by immunoSEQ multiplex PCR; TCRdb stores in-frame clones only, minus some. The data hold 25,000 to 40,000 clones, with roughly 96% observed a single time. As to this clone: Its antigen is not known.

The V and J ends lost 1 base and 4 bases respectively, with 8 bases between them. This CDR3 comprises 15 residues. Germline lookup yields CDR1 LNHDA and CDR2 SQIVND (reference sequence). Material: unsorted PBMCs, obtained 6.5 to 6.9 years after starting antiretroviral therapy. The genes are TRBV19 and TRBJ2-6, with a tentative D call TRBD1 (6 bases). The clonotype comes from a man in his thirties or forties with HIV. CDR3 loop: CASSIAGAGANVLTF. The CDR3 nucleotides are TGTGCCAGTAGTATAGCAGGGGCCGGGGCCAACGTCCTGACTTTC.